The clone carrying this T cell receptor (beta chain) occurred many times. What it binds is not known. These data originate in a study of T-cell reconstitution after alpha-beta-depleted transplantation in children. Study findings and constraints: Expanded clones from the graft, numbering several hundred, reportedly supplied alpha-beta T cells about two months after transplant.

Unique molecular identifiers tagged the TCRbeta library. Each CDR3 protein gets one entry after TCRdb re-called the PCR reads with MiXCR. The sample holds about 300,000 distinct CDR3 sequences, around 10% seen once. Trimming pared 2 bases from V and 2 bases from J, leaving 14 bases between. Per the germline V gene, CDR1 is SGHDT and CDR2 is YYEEEE. CDR3 size: 16 residues. The starting material was PBMCs, obtained before TCRalphabeta/CD19-depleted stem cell transplant. The genes are TRBV5-6 and TRBJ1-5; perhaps TRBD1 as D (6 bases). The clonotype originates from a boy younger than two with acute myeloid leukemia, due to receive a stem cell transplant. The CDR3 here is CASSFTTGSGNQPQHF. CDR3 DNA sequence: TGTGCCAGCAGCTTTACGACAGGCTCAGGCAATCAGCCCCAGCATTTT.